This is a list of T cell receptor beta chains from one sample in a study of neoadjuvant anti-PD-1 for oral cavity cancer. Only in-frame clones appear in the TCRdb table, and some are missing; sequencing was by immunoSEQ multiplex PCR. The sample lists some 71,000 clones, 80% to 90% occurring once. The sequenced sample was PBMCs, obtained before nivolumab (anti-PD-1) treatment. Every receptor here comes from a person aged 40-85 years with oral cavity squamous cell carcinoma. The CDR3 runs from the conserved cysteine through the conserved F or W. The D gene is left open where the match is weak. The size of a clone is reported for some rows only, either as once, few or many, or as a class for expanded clones.

CDR3nt: TGTGCCAGCAGCTCACACAGGAGAAGCTCTGGGGCCAACGTCCTGACTTTC
CDR3aa: CASSSHRRSSGANVLTF
v_gene: TRBV11-1
d_gene: .
j_gene: TRBJ2-6
abundance: .

CDR3nt: TGTGCCATCAGTGAGCCGGGACAGGGGGTCAATGAGCAGTTCTTC
CDR3aa: CAISEPGQGVNEQFF
v_gene: TRBV10-3
d_gene: TRBD1
j_gene: TRBJ2-1
abundance: few

CDR3nt: TGTGCCAGCAGTTTAAGGGGTCGGGGGCTAGCGGGGCCCGAGCAGTACTTC
CDR3aa: CASSLRGRGLAGPEQYF
v_gene: TRBV28
d_gene: TRBD2
j_gene: TRBJ2-7
abundance: .

CDR3nt: TGTGCCAGCAGTAAGGCTCAGGGTGGTCAGCCCCAGCATTTT
CDR3aa: CASSKAQGGQPQHF
v_gene: TRBV6-1
d_gene: .
j_gene: TRBJ1-5
abundance: few

CDR3nt: TGCGCCAGCAGCCAAGACGCCGCGCGTTTCTATAGCTACACCTTC
CDR3aa: CASSQDAARFYSYTF
v_gene: TRBV4-1
d_gene: .
j_gene: TRBJ1-2
abundance: .

CDR3nt: TGTGCCAGCAGCTTGACGGACAAGAACACCGGGGAGCTGTTTTTT
CDR3aa: CASSLTDKNTGELFF
v_gene: TRBV5-5
d_gene: .
j_gene: TRBJ2-2
abundance: .

CDR3nt: TGTGCCAGCAGCTCGACACCGAACACCGGGGAGCTGTTTTTT
CDR3aa: CASSSTPNTGELFF
v_gene: TRBV7-3
d_gene: .
j_gene: TRBJ2-2
abundance: .

CDR3nt: TGTGCCAGCAGGACGGGCGGCTCCTACGAGCAGTACTTC
CDR3aa: CASRTGGSYEQYF
v_gene: TRBV6-6
d_gene: .
j_gene: TRBJ2-7
abundance: once

CDR3nt: TGTGCCAGCAGTTACTCGAGACTAGCGGGGGCCTACGAGCAGTACTTC
CDR3aa: CASSYSRLAGAYEQYF
v_gene: TRBV6-6
d_gene: TRBD2
j_gene: TRBJ2-7
abundance: .

CDR3nt: TGTGCCAGCAGCGAGAAGGGGCTGAGTAACTATGGCTACACCTTC
CDR3aa: CASSEKGLSNYGYTF
v_gene: TRBV5-8
d_gene: .
j_gene: TRBJ1-2
abundance: .